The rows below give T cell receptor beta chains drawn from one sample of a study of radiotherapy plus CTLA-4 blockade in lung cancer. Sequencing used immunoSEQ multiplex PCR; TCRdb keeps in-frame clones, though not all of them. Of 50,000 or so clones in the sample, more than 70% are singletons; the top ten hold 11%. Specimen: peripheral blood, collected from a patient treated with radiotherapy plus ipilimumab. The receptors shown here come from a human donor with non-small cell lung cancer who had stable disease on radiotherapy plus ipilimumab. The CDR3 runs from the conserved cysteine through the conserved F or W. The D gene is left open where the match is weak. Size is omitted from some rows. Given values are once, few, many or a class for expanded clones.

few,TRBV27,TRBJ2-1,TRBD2,CASSSGLAGGVEQFF,TGTGCCAGCAGTTCGGGACTAGCGGGGGGGGTAGAACAGTTCTTC
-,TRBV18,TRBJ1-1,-,CASSPPDRSRNTEAFF,TGTGCCAGCTCACCACCTGACAGATCAAGGAACACTGAAGCTTTCTTT
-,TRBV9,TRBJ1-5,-,CASSVGGGPNQPQHF,TGTGCCAGCAGCGTAGGCGGGGGCCCCAATCAGCCCCAGCATTTT
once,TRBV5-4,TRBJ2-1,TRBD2,CASSSGGNYNEQFF,TGTGCCAGCAGCTCGGGGGGGAACTACAATGAGCAGTTCTTC
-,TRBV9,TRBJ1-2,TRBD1,CASSVAYHPRQGDHGYTF,TGTGCCAGCAGCGTAGCCTACCATCCCCGACAGGGGGATCATGGCTACACCTTC
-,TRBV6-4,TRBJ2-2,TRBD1,CASSRYGTGSNTGELFF,TGTGCCAGCAGCCGATACGGGACAGGATCAAACACCGGGGAGCTGTTTTTT
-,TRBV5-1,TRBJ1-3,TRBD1,CASSPGQGGDTIYF,TGCGCCAGCAGCCCGGGACAGGGTGGAGACACCATATATTTT
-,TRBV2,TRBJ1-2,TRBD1,CASSPGQGAPFGYTF,TGTGCCAGCAGCCCCGGACAGGGGGCGCCGTTTGGCTACACCTTC
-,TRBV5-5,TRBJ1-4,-,CASSLMGGPGEKLFF,TGTGCCAGCAGCTTGATGGGGGGACCGGGTGAAAAACTGTTTTTT
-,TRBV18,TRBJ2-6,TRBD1,CASAPSPLGGQGAARSSGANVLTF,TGTGCCAGCGCGCCCTCACCATTAGGAGGACAGGGGGCTGCTCGGAGCTCTGGGGCCAACGTCCTGACTTTC
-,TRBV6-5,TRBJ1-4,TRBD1,CASSYSGGPREKLFF,TGTGCCAGCAGTTACTCAGGGGGCCCTAGGGAAAAACTGTTTTTT
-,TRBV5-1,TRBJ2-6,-,CASSSGHTDSGANVLTF,TGCGCCAGCAGCTCGGGACATACCGACTCTGGGGCCAACGTCCTGACTTTC
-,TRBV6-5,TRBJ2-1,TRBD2,CASSYSTSGVGEQFF,TGTGCCAGCAGTTACTCGACTAGCGGGGTTGGTGAGCAGTTCTTC
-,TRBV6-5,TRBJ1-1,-,CATGGVGEAFF,TGTGCCACCGGGGGGGTAGGGGAAGCTTTCTTT
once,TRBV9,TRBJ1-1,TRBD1,CASSAGQGVLNTEAFF,TGTGCCAGCAGCGCAGGCCAGGGGGTATTGAACACTGAAGCTTTCTTT
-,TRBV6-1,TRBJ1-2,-,CASSEGLGGYTF,TGTGCCAGCAGTGAAGGATTAGGGGGCTACACCTTC
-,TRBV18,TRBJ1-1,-,CASSGQPNTEAFF,TGTGCCAGCTCAGGCCAACCGAACACTGAAGCTTTCTTT
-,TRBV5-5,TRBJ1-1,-,CASSLSQRNTEAFF,TGTGCCAGCAGCTTGTCACAACGGAACACTGAAGCTTTCTTT
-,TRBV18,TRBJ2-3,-,CASSPIRADTQYF,TGTGCCAGCTCACCAATCAGGGCAGATACGCAGTATTTT
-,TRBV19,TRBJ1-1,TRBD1,CASRVGQGAEAFF,TGTGCCAGTAGAGTGGGACAGGGGGCTGAAGCTTTCTTT
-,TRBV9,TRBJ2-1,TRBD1,CASSSPVPGTGGYNEQFF,TGTGCCAGCAGCTCCCCCGTCCCGGGGACAGGGGGTTACAATGAGCAGTTCTTC
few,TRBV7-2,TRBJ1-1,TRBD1,CASSLYTGTGAEAFF,TGTGCCAGCAGCTTATACACCGGGACAGGGGCTGAAGCTTTCTTT
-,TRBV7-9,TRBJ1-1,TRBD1,CASSLKDRGNTEAFF,TGTGCCAGCAGCTTAAAGGACAGGGGGAACACTGAAGCTTTCTTT
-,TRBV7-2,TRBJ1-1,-,CASSLGAGTGTAFF,TGTGCCAGCAGCTTAGGCGCCGGAACAGGGACAGCTTTCTTT
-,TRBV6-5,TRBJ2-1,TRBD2,CASSSPSGGSHNEQFF,TGTGCCAGCAGTTCCCCTAGCGGGGGGTCCCACAATGAGCAGTTCTTC
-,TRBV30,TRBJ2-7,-,CAWSRPYEQYF,TGTGCCTGGAGTAGACCCTACGAGCAGTACTTC
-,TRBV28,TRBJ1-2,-,CASSSVGFYGYTF,TGTGCCAGCAGTTCGGTGGGATTCTATGGCTACACCTTC
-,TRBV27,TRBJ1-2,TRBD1,CASSLVTGGFYGYTF,TGTGCCAGCAGTTTAGTCACAGGGGGCTTCTATGGCTACACCTTC
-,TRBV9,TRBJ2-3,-,CASSPRDSPFTDTQYF,TGTGCCAGCAGCCCTCGGGACTCGCCTTTCACAGATACGCAGTATTTT
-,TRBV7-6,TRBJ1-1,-,CASSLEGGFWTEAFF,TGTGCCAGCAGCTTAGAAGGAGGGTTTTGGACTGAAGCTTTCTTT
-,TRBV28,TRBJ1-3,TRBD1,CASSGGQGFTIYF,TGTGCCAGCAGTGGAGGACAGGGTTTCACCATATATTTT
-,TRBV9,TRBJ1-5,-,CASSVDLNSNQPQHF,TGTGCCAGCAGCGTAGATTTAAATAGCAATCAGCCCCAGCATTTT
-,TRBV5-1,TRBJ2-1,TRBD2,CASSLPTSGGYNEQFF,TGCGCCAGCAGCCTCCCGACTAGCGGGGGTTACAATGAGCAGTTCTTC
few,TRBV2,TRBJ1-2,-,CASAGAVVDYGYTF,TGTGCCAGCGCAGGGGCGGTAGTTGACTATGGCTACACCTTC
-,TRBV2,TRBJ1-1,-,CAYLDVDGAFF,TGTGCCTACTTAGACGTAGACGGCGCTTTCTTT
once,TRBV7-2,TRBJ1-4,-,CASVRQAGTNEKLFF,TGTGCCAGCGTCAGGCAGGCAGGGACTAATGAAAAACTGTTTTTT
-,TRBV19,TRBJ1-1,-,CASSISAEAFF,TGTGCCAGTAGTATTAGCGCTGAAGCTTTCTTT
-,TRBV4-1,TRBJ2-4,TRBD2,CASSPGLAGGRDIQYF,TGCGCCAGCAGCCCGGGACTAGCGGGGGGCAGAGACATTCAGTACTTC
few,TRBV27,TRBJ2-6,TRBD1,CASSRTGGMWNGANVLTF,TGTGCCAGCAGCCGGACAGGGGGCATGTGGAATGGGGCCAACGTCCTGACTTTC
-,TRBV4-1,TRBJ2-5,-,CASSQDAGTETQYF,TGCGCCAGCAGCCAAGATGCCGGGACAGAGACCCAGTACTTC
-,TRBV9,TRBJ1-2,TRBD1,CASSVGLWDRANYGYTF,TGTGCCAGCAGCGTAGGGCTGTGGGACAGGGCTAACTATGGCTACACCTTC
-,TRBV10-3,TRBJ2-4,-,CAISDPHGDPKYF,TGTGCCATCAGTGACCCCCACGGGGACCCTAAGTACTTC
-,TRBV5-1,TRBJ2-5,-,CASSLAGGQETQYF,TGCGCCAGCAGCTTGGCTGGGGGCCAAGAGACCCAGTACTTC
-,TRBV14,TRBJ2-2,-,CASSQDLAVGELFF,TGTGCCAGCAGCCAAGATTTAGCTGTCGGGGAGCTGTTTTTT
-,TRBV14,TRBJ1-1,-,CASSQVGRAYTEAFF,TGTGCCAGCAGCCAAGTAGGACGGGCATACACTGAAGCTTTCTTT
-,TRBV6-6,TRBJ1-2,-,CASSYRGGGYTF,TGTGCCAGCAGTTACAGGGGGGGCGGCTACACCTTC
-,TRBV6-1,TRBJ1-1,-,CASSAGEKTEAFF,TGTGCCAGCAGTGCAGGGGAGAAAACTGAAGCTTTCTTT
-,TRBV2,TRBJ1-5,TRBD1,CASSLGQGNSNQPQHF,TGTGCCAGCAGTTTGGGACAGGGTAATAGCAATCAGCCCCAGCATTTT
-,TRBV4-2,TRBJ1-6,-,CASRLAPLGSPLHF,TGTGCCAGCAGGCTGGCGCCTTTGGGTTCACCCCTCCACTTT
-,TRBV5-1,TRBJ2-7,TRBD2,CASSLEASGGYEQYF,TGCGCCAGCAGCTTGGAAGCTAGCGGGGGCTACGAGCAGTACTTC
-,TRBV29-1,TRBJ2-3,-,CSVGQGLTDTQYF,TGCAGCGTTGGACAGGGACTCACAGATACGCAGTATTTT
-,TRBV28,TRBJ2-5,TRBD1,CASNAGQGKETQYF,TGTGCCAGCAATGCGGGACAGGGAAAAGAGACCCAGTACTTC
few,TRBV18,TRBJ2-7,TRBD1,CASSPGTGGYEQYF,TGTGCCAGCTCACCCGGGACAGGGGGATACGAGCAGTACTTC
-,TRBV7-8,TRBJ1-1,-,CASSSRPAGDGTEAFF,TGTGCCAGCAGCTCCCGGCCAGCAGGGGATGGCACTGAAGCTTTCTTT